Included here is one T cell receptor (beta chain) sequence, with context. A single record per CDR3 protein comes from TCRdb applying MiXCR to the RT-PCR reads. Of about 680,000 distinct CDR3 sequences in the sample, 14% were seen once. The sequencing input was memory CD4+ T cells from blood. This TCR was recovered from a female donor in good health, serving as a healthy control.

CDR3 residues: CASSSASKNIQYF. For the CDR3, the DNA is TGTGCCAGCAGCTCGGCTTCCAAAAACATTCAGTACTTC. The chain has TRBV6-1 and TRBJ2-4; D is unresolved. Trimming took off 6 bases at V and 2 bases at J, with 8 bases between the two ends. The CDR3 extends over 13 amino acids. Germline V gene data show CDR1 as MNHNS and CDR2 as SASEGT.